What follows are 18 T cell receptor beta chains derived from one specimen sequenced in a study of T cell responses to AZD1222 COVID-19 vaccine. Assay used: immunoSEQ multiplex PCR; TCRdb lists only in-frame clones, some missing. The sample consists of around 160,000 clones, under 95% of them appearing once. Sequenced material: peripheral blood, taken on day 0 of MenACWY control vaccination. The receptors shown here come from an adult in good health.

This clone was counted once. V gene TRBV11-3 combines with J gene TRBJ2-3, with 7 bases identical to TRBD2. The CDR3 is made up of 15 amino acids. Losses at the gene ends were 5 bases for V and 4 bases for J; bases not matched to a gene: 9. Germline loops: CDR1 SGHNT, CDR2 YENEEA. The CDR3 nucleotides are TGTGCCAGCAGCCCTTCCTCGGCGGGAGCAGATACGCAGTATTTT. The encoded protein is CASSPSSAGADTQYF.

The rearrangement uses TRBV24-1 and TRBJ1-5, with a weak D call TRBD1 (6 bases). CDR1 KGHDR and CDR2 SFDVKD come from the germline V gene. V dropped 4 bases and J dropped 3 bases, with 15 bases sitting between them. This CDR3 has 16 amino acids. CDR3 region: CATSEARGSINQPQHF. The DNA of the CDR3 is TGTGCCACCAGTGAGGCCAGGGGCTCAATCAATCAGCCCCAGCATTTT.

The chain uses TRBV2 and TRBJ1-1, with D unclear. Per the germline V gene, CDR1 is SNHLY and CDR2 is FYNNEI. Trimming left V 3 bases short and J 5 bases short, with 10 bases between. This CDR3 is built from 13 residues. Written as DNA, the CDR3 is TGTGCCAGCAGTGACGGGTCTGGAACTGAAGCTTTCTTT. Translated: CASSDGSGTEAFF.

J is TRBJ1-3 and V is TRBV2; D is unresolved. This CDR3 is 22 amino acids long. V was shortened by 3 bases and J by 0 bases, with 30 bases between the two germline ends. Germline CDR1 is SNHLY and CDR2 is FYNNEI. The CDR3 DNA reads TGTGCCAGCAGTGAGAAAGGAATCGGGTTGTTTGTTGAGGATACCTCTGGAAACACCATATATTTT. Residues: CASSEKGIGLFVEDTSGNTIYF. Full variable domain (rest looked up from reference TRBV2 and TRBJ1-3): EPEVTQTPSHQVTQMGQEVILRCVPISNHLYFYWYRQILGQKVEFLVSFYNNEISEKSEIFDDQFSVERPDGSNFTLKIRSTKLEDSAMYFCASSEKGIGLFVEDTSGNTIYFGEGSWLTVV.

The chain links TRBV7-9 to TRBJ1-2; D not resolved. Germline V gives CDR1 SEHNR, CDR2 FQNEAQ (reference sequence). The CDR3 loop spans 15 amino acids. With 1 base removed from V and 0 bases from J, the gap between germline ends came to 9 bases. The CDR3 DNA follows: TGTGCCAGCAGCTTAGTCCGGCCTTCTAACTATGGCTACACCTTC. Translating gives CASSLVRPSNYGYTF. The whole variable domain, filled in from reference TRBV7-9 and TRBJ1-2, reads DTGVSQNPRHKITKRGQNVTFRCDPISEHNRLYWYRQTLGQGPEFLTYFQNEAQLEKSRLLSDRFSAERPKGSFSTLEIQRTEQGDSAMYLCASSLVRPSNYGYTFGSGTRLTVV.

Only a few counts were recorded for this clone. The V gene is TRBV7-2, the J gene TRBJ1-5; D is ambiguous. This CDR3 region has 15 residues. Germline V gene sequence: CDR1 SGHTA, CDR2 FQGNSA. Trimming removed 5 bases at V and 9 bases at J, with 20 bases between. The CDR3 coding sequence is TGTGCCAGCAGCCCCAGATGGCAGGCCGAGGGGCCCCAGCATTTT. It translates to CASSPRWQAEGPQHF.

For the CDR3, the DNA is TGTGCCAGCAGCTTAAATCCCGCAGGGAACACTGAAGCTTTCTTT. Its protein product is CASSLNPAGNTEAFF. The V and J genes are TRBV7-3 and TRBJ1-1; D is ambiguous. V shed 1 base and J shed 1 base, with 10 bases lying between them. CDR3 size: 15 residues. Germline values: CDR1 SGHTA, CDR2 FQGTGA.

The CDR3 sequence is CASQNRGITEAFF. Written as DNA, the CDR3 is TGTGCCAGCCAGAACAGGGGAATCACTGAAGCTTTCTTT. This chain links TRBV12-3 or TRBV12-4 with TRBJ1-1, with 7 bases matching TRBD1. This CDR3 has 13 residues. Trimming removed 8 bases from V and 4 bases from J; junction bases left unmatched: 7.

This clone was counted once. The DNA for the CDR3 is TGTGCCAGTAGTTGGAGGGGTAACACTGAAGCTTTCTTT. Amino acids: CASSWRGNTEAFF. The genes are TRBV19 and TRBJ1-1, with D maybe TRBD1 (5 bases). V was pared by 5 bases and J by 2 bases, with 9 bases between. The germline V gene has CDR1 LNHDA and CDR2 SQIVND (reference sequence). The CDR3 covers 13 residues.

As to this clone: The sample holds other DNA sequences that translate to the same CDR3. The chain is built from TRBV4-1 and TRBJ2-2; 8 positions agree with TRBD1. Germline-derived CDR1 and CDR2 are MGHRA and YSYEKL. The CDR3 runs to 15 residues. V shed 4 bases and J 2 bases; nucleotides not matched to a gene: 3. The CDR3 loop reads CASSPGQGNTGELFF. The CDR3 nucleotides read TGCGCCAGCAGCCCCGGACAGGGAAACACCGGGGAGCTGTTTTTT.

The chain has TRBV7-3 and TRBJ1-1; a weak D match, TRBD1 (5 bases). V shed 5 bases and J shed 3 bases, with 16 bases lying between them. Per germline, CDR1 SGHTA and CDR2 FQGTGA. CDR3 length: 15 amino acids. CDR3 nucleotides: TGTGCCAGCAGCACCGGGAGGGGTCTAGACACTGAAGCTTTCTTT. Its protein product is CASSTGRGLDTEAFF.

The table lists this clone with a few counts. The rearrangement uses TRBV6-2 or TRBV6-3 and TRBJ1-1, with D perhaps TRBD1 (5 bases). Germline V gene sequence: CDR1 MNHEY, CDR2 SVGEGT. This CDR3 contains 14 residues. The V and J ends lost 0 bases and 1 base respectively, with 6 bases between them. CDR3 nucleotides: TGTGCCAGCAGTTACTCGACAGAGAACACTGAAGCTTTCTTT. As protein: CASSYSTENTEAFF.

V usage is TRBV16 and J usage is TRBJ2-7; 9 bases match TRBD1. V was clipped by 6 bases and J by 4 bases; unmatched bases: 10. Germline V gives CDR1 KGHSY, CDR2 FQNENV. This CDR3 contains 15 residues. The CDR3 here is CASSSITGGEYEQYF. The DNA of the CDR3 is TGTGCCAGCAGTTCAATCACAGGGGGCGAGTACGAGCAGTACTTC.

The chain joins TRBV11-3 to TRBJ2-7, with D possibly TRBD1 on 6 matching bases. The CDR3 length is 14 residues. From germline, CDR1 is SGHNT and CDR2 YENEEA. Trimming took 0 bases from V and 4 from J, leaving 10 bases between them. The CDR3 DNA is TGTGCCAGCAGCTTAGAAGCAGGGGCGTACGAGCAGTACTTC. It translates to CASSLEAGAYEQYF. Variable domain in full (rest from reference TRBV11-3 and TRBJ2-7): EAGVVQSPRYKIIEKKQPVAFWCNPISGHNTLYWYLQNLGQGPELLIRYENEEAVDDSQLPKDRFSAERLKGVDSTLKIQPAELGDSAVYLCASSLEAGAYEQYFGPGTRLTVT.

The chain employs TRBV5-1 and TRBJ2-2, with D uncertain. The CDR3 spans 13 residues. The germline V gene encodes CDR1 SGHRS and CDR2 YFSETQ. V lost 7 bases, J lost 0 bases, and 7 bases lay in between. In DNA, the CDR3 is TGCGCCAGCCAACCCCCGAACACCGGGGAGCTGTTTTTT. Its translation: CASQPPNTGELFF.

This chain connects TRBV30 to TRBJ2-1; D may correspond to TRBD1 or TRBD2 (5 bases each). The CDR3 sequence is 15 residues long. Per germline, CDR1 GTSNPN and CDR2 SVGIG (reference sequence). V lost 3 bases to trimming and J lost 4 bases, with 16 bases between them. The DNA for the CDR3 is TGTGCCTGGAGCTTCCTGGGACGGACTTACAATGAGCAGTTCTTC. It codes for CAWSFLGRTYNEQFF.

The chain links TRBV6-1 to TRBJ2-7, with 8 bases lining up with TRBD1. The V segment lost 0 bases and the J segment 5 bases; nucleotides outside the gene matches: 12. Germline V lookup: CDR1 MNHNS, CDR2 SASEGT. This CDR3 has 17 residues. CDR3 bases: TGTGCCAGCAGTGAAGCGACAGGGACAGGCCGCAGGGACGAGCAGTACTTC. It codes for CASSEATGTGRRDEQYF.

V usage is TRBV12-3 or TRBV12-4 and J usage is TRBJ1-2; no definite D call. V shed 7 bases and J shed 7 bases, with 10 bases lying between them. This CDR3 comprises 11 residues. The CDR3 spells CASNLRSGYTF. CDR3 bases: TGTGCCAGCAACCTAAGGAGTGGCTACACCTTC.